This TCR beta chain is drawn from a study of blood T cells in healthy people across ages. This CDR3 is 18 amino acids long. V lost 5 bases and J lost 4, with 24 bases in between. CDR1 and CDR2 (germline): MNHNS, SASEGT. In its sample, this clonotype was seen a few times. The second PCR ran about 7 to 12 cycles with a sample-barcoded 5' primer and J-beta primers. One entry per CDR3 protein results from TCRdb running MiXCR on the 5' RACE reads. This table has around 780,000 distinct CDR3 sequences, roughly three fifths appearing once. Input material: blood. The source of this sequence is a man aged 40-49 years in good health. This chain joins TRBV6-1 and TRBJ2-1; D might be TRBD2 (6 bases). CDR3 residues: CASSLYTTGRFRYNEQFF. CDR3 DNA sequence: TGTGCCAGCAGTCTGTACACCACCGGGAGATTTAGGTACAATGAGCAGTTCTTC.